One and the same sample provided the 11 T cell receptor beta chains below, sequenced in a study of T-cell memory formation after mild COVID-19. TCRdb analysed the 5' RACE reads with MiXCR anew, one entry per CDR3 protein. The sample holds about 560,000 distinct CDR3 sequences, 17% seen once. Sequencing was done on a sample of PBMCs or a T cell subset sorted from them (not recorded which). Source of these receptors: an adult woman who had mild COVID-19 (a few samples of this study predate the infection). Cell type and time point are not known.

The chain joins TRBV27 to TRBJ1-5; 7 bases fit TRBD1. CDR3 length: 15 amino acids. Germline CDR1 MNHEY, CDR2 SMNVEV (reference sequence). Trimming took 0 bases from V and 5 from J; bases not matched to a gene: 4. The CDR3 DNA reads TGTGCCAGCAGTTTATCGACAGGGAGGGATCAGCCCCAGCATTTT. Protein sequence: CASSLSTGRDQPQHF.

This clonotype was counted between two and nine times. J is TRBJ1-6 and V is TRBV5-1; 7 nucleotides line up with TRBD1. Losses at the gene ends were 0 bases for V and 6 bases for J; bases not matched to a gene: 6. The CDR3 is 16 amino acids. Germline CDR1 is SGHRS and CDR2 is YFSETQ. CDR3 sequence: CASSLAWTGPNSPLHF. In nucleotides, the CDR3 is TGCGCCAGCAGCTTGGCCTGGACAGGACCTAATTCACCCCTCCACTTT.

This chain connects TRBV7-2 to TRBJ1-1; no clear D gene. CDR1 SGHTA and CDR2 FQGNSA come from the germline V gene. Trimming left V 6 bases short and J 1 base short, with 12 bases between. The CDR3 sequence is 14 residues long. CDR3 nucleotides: TGTGCCAGCAGTTACGGGCCGGGGAACACTGAAGCTTTCTTT. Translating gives CASSYGPGNTEAFF.

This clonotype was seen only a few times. The CDR3 is CASSLNPGQFYGYTF. CDR3 DNA: TGCGCCAGCAGCCTGAACCCGGGACAGTTCTATGGCTACACCTTC. The J gene is TRBJ1-2, the V gene TRBV4-1, with TRBD1 matching over 7 bases. V dropped 4 bases and J dropped 4; count of bases not matched to a gene: 9. Germline CDR1 reads MGHRA; CDR2 reads YSYEKL. The CDR3 runs to 15 residues.

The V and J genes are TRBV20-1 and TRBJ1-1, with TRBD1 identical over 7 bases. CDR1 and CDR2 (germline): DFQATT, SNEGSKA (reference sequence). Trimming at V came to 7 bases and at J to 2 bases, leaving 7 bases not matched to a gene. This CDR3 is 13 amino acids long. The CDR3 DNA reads TGCAGTGTTCCGACAGGGAGAAACACTGAAGCTTTCTTT. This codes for CSVPTGRNTEAFF.

CDR3 nucleotide sequence: TGTGCCAGCAGTTACCCAGGGGCTAACTATGGCTACACCTTC. Its translation: CASSYPGANYGYTF. The gene calls are TRBV6-5 and TRBJ1-2, with a weak D call TRBD1 (6 bases). CDR1 is MNHEY and CDR2 is SVGAGI in the germline V gene. The CDR3 is made up of 14 amino acids. V was cut by 2 bases and J by 0 bases, with 7 bases left in between.

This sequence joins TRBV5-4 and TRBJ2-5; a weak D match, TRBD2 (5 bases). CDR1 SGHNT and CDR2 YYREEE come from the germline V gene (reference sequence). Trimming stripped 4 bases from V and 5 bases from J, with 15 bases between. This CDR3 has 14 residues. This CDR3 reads CASSPTGSHETQYF. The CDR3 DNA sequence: TGTGCCAGCAGCCCTACGGGGAGCCACGAGACCCAGTACTTC. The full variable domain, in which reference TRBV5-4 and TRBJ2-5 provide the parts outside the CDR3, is ETGVTQSPTHLIKTRGQQVTLRCSSQSGHNTVSWYQQALGQGPQFIFQYYREEENGRGNFPPRFSGLQFPNYSSELNVNALELDDSALYLCASSPTGSHETQYFGPGTRLLVL.

CDR3 region: CASSFGRGRALETQYF. CDR3 nucleotides: TGTGCCAGCAGTTTCGGCCGCGGGAGGGCCTTAGAGACCCAGTACTTC. The rearrangement uses TRBV12-3 or TRBV12-4 and TRBJ2-5; TRBD2 agrees at 9 bases. This CDR3 is built from 16 residues. V was pared by 3 bases and J by 4 bases, with 9 bases of the junction left unmatched.

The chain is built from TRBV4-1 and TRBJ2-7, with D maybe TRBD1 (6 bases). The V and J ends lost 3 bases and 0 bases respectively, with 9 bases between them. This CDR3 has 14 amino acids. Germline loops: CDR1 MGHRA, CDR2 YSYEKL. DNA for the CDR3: TGCGCCAGCAGCCAGAGACAGGTCTCCTACGAGCAGTACTTC. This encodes CASSQRQVSYEQYF.

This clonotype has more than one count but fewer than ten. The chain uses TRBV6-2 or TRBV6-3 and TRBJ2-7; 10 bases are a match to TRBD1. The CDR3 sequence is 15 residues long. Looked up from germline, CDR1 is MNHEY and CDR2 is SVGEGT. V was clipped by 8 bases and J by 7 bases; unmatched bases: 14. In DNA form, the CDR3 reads TGTGCCAGCCCCCTACTCCGGGACAGGGGAGGTGAGCAGTACTTC. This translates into CASPLLRDRGGEQYF.

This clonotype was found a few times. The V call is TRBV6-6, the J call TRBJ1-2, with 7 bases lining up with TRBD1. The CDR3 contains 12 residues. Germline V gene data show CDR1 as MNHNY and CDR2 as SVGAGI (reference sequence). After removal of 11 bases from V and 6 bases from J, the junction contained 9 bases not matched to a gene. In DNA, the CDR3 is TGTGCCGGAACGACAGGGTTCCATGGCTACACCTTC. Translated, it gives CAGTTGFHGYTF.